The sequence of this T cell receptor beta chain was determined in a study of blood T cell repertoires in COVID-19. As for the study in general: Acute and convalescent COVID-19 samples came from the United States, Italy and Spain. Sources were T cells, B-cell-depleted T cells, or PBMCs; the material itself was cDNA or gDNA.

Germline CDR1 is SGHVS and CDR2 is FQNEAQ. Trimming cost V 3 bases and J 0 bases; bases outside gene matches: 5. CDR3 length: 16 residues. As handled by the study authors: Using reference gene primer amplification, nucleated cell counts were estimated. The repertoire was sequenced with immunoSEQ multiplex PCR; TCRdb's copy has only in-frame clones and lacks some. The V and J calls and clone size come from that table; D and trimming were worked out from the DNA. The data contain roughly 150,000 clones, 80% to 90% of them singletons. The chain joins TRBV7-8 to TRBJ1-5, with 7 bases lining up with TRBD1. The receptor comes from a man older than 75 with acute or convalescent COVID-19. The specimen sequenced was peripheral blood. CDR3 in amino acids: CASSFGTAYSNQPQHF. CDR3 coding DNA: TGTGCCAGCAGCTTTGGGACAGCCTATAGCAATCAGCCCCAGCATTTT.